These 25 T cell receptor beta chains came from one sample sequenced in a study of T cells after yellow fever vaccination. TCRdb redid the calling of the 5' RACE reads with MiXCR, one entry per CDR3 protein. Of just over 300,000 distinct CDR3 sequences listed, 3% to 4.5% are singletons. Sequences were derived from PBMCs, sampled on the day of the yellow fever booster vaccination. These receptors all stem from a man younger than 35 who received the YFV17D yellow fever vaccine.

Ten or more counts support this clonotype. The V call is TRBV11-2, the J call TRBJ2-7, with D perhaps matching TRBD1 (6 bases). The CDR3 has 13 residues. The V gene's germline CDR1 is SGHAT and CDR2 FQNNGV. The ends were cut back, 5 bases at V and 5 bases at J, with 13 bases in the middle. The CDR3 DNA is TGTGCCAGCAGCCCCAATTGGGGGCACGAGCAGTACTTC. As protein: CASSPNWGHEQYF.

This clonotype was seen many times. The chain links TRBV29-1 to TRBJ2-5; TRBD1 matches at 7 bases. This CDR3 has 12 amino acids. The J segment lost 5 bases and the V segment lost 5 bases, leaving 5 bases of the junction unmatched. Germline CDR1 reads SQVTM; CDR2 reads ANQGSEA. The DNA of the CDR3 is TGCAGCGTTCACAGGGGTTCGGAGACCCAGTACTTC. This gives the protein CSVHRGSETQYF.

This clonotype was seen ten or more times. The chain joins TRBV20-1 to TRBJ1-2; 8 nucleotides agree with TRBD1. J was trimmed by 8 bases and V by 2 bases; bases with no gene match: 4. Germline V gives CDR1 DFQATT, CDR2 SNEGSKA (reference sequence). The CDR3 contains 12 residues. CDR3 in amino acids: CSARKTGVGYTF. The CDR3 DNA reads TGCAGTGCTAGAAAGACAGGGGTCGGCTACACCTTC.

There are a few counts of this clonotype. The gene calls are TRBV7-7 and TRBJ2-1; 10 nucleotides align to TRBD1. Germline V gene lookup returns CDR1 SSHAT and CDR2 FNYEAQ (reference sequence). The junction had 2 bases not matched to a gene; V was cut back by 5 bases and J by 10 bases. The CDR3 length is 12 residues. CDR3 nucleotide sequence: TGTGCCAGCAGCCCGGGACAGGGGGAGCAGTTCTTC. Its protein is CASSPGQGEQFF.

There are many counts of this clonotype. The chain uses TRBV4-3 and TRBJ1-4, with 10 positions matching TRBD1. CDR1 is LGHNA, CDR2 YSLEER, per germline. The V gene end was trimmed by 6 bases and the J gene end by 8 bases; junction bases not matched to a gene: 12. The CDR3 loop spans 16 amino acids. CDR3: CASRPGQGKGGEKLFF. The CDR3, as DNA: TGCGCCAGCAGGCCGGGACAGGGGAAAGGTGGAGAAAAACTGTTTTTT.

This clonotype occurred many times. The rearrangement joins TRBV9 to TRBJ2-7, with unresolved D. Trimming removed 0 bases from V and 7 bases from J, with 14 bases in between. The germline gives CDR1 SGDLS, CDR2 YYNGEE. The CDR3 loop spans 14 amino acids. Here the CDR3 DNA reads TGTGCCAGCAGCGTAGGAGGTCAACCCCTGGAGCAGTACTTC. Protein product: CASSVGGQPLEQYF. The full variable domain, its missing parts supplied by reference TRBV9 and TRBJ2-7, is DSGVTQTPKHLITATGQRVTLRCSPRSGDLSVYWYQQSLDQGLQFLIQYYNGEERAKGNILERFSAQQFPDLHSELNLSSLELGDSALYFCASSVGGQPLEQYFGPGTRLTVT.

This clonotype was seen only a few times. The chain links TRBV29-1 to TRBJ2-5; the D is unclear. Trimming stripped 7 bases from V and 3 bases from J, with 12 bases between. Germline CDR1 SQVTM, CDR2 ANQGSEA. This CDR3 region has 12 residues. The CDR3 protein is CSGRAPEETQYF. CDR3 nucleotide sequence: TGCAGCGGCCGGGCGCCAGAAGAGACCCAGTACTTC.

Only a few counts were recorded for this clonotype. This chain links TRBV6-2 or TRBV6-3 with TRBJ2-2, with 8 bases identical to TRBD1. CDR1 and CDR2 (germline): MNHEY, SVGEGT. CDR3 length: 16 residues. V trimming: 4 bases; J trimming: 2 bases; junction bases outside the gene matches: 6. CDR3 in DNA: TGTGCCAGCAGTTTGGACAGGGTCGATAACACCGGGGAGCTGTTTTTT. This gives the protein CASSLDRVDNTGELFF.

This clonotype appeared many times. V and J are TRBV29-1 and TRBJ2-2; 11 bases map to TRBD1. Germline values: CDR1 SQVTM, CDR2 ANQGSEA. This CDR3 has 14 residues. V shed 7 bases, J shed 2 bases, and the junction held 3 bases outside the gene matches. The CDR3 DNA follows: TGCAGCGCTGGACAGGGGGCAAACACCGGGGAGCTGTTTTTT. Its translation is CSAGQGANTGELFF.

This clonotype was detected a few times. This sequence joins TRBV21-1 and TRBJ1-2; TRBD1 was called by the table and not checked on the DNA. TRBV21-1 is shown as a pseudogene. This CDR3 has 19 amino acids. The CDR3 DNA reads TGTGCCAGCAGCAAAGGACAGGGGGTCGAAAACGCCCCTAACTATGGCTACACCTTC. The encoded protein is CASSKGQGVENAPNYGYTF.

This clonotype turned up a few times. The gene calls are TRBV6-2 or TRBV6-3 and TRBJ1-5; tentatively, D is TRBD1 (6 bases). The germline CDR1 and CDR2 sequences are MNHEY and SVGEGT. V lost 2 bases and J 6 bases, leaving 11 bases between the germline ends. This CDR3 is 14 amino acids long. The CDR3 sequence: CASSYDTGFQPQHF. CDR3 DNA: TGTGCCAGCAGTTACGATACAGGGTTTCAGCCCCAGCATTTT.

The chain recombines TRBV18 with TRBJ1-5; D gene unclear. Deletions cut 6 bases from V and 6 bases from J, with 18 bases between. This CDR3 is built from 15 residues. Germline assignment: CDR1 KGHSH and CDR2 LQKENI. The CDR3 sequence: CASSPTGYVVQPQHF. CDR3 in DNA: TGTGCCAGCTCCCCGACCGGGTATGTGGTTCAGCCCCAGCATTTT.

This clonotype has a count of ten or more. V and J are TRBV20-1 and TRBJ2-7; the match to TRBD1 covers 9 bases. The V segment lost 0 bases and the J segment 3 bases; nucleotides outside the gene matches: 6. From germline, CDR1 is DFQATT and CDR2 SNEGSKA (reference sequence). The CDR3 is 15 residues long. The CDR3 spells CSARDRGTGYYEQYF. The CDR3 region has the DNA TGCAGTGCTAGAGATCGCGGGACAGGGTACTACGAGCAGTACTTC.

The rearrangement links TRBV7-2 to TRBJ1-1, with 8 bases identical to TRBD1. The CDR3 has 15 amino acids. V trimming: 1 base; J trimming: 5 bases; junction bases outside the gene matches: 6. Germline values: CDR1 SGHTA, CDR2 FQGNSA. The CDR3 loop reads CASSLDLRQGTEAFF. CDR3 bases: TGTGCCAGCAGCTTAGATCTTAGACAGGGGACTGAAGCTTTCTTT.

The table lists this clonotype with a few counts. This rearrangement joins TRBV12-3 or TRBV12-4 to TRBJ2-7, with 7 bases that match TRBD2. Trimming removed 4 bases from V and 7 bases from J; junction bases left unmatched: 7. There are 13 residues in the CDR3. This CDR3 reads CASSSHSGMEQYV. CDR3 DNA sequence: TGTGCCAGCAGTTCTCACAGCGGGATGGAGCAGTACGTC.

This clonotype was counted at least ten times. The V call is TRBV7-9, the J call TRBJ1-4; weak D call: TRBD1 (5 bases). This CDR3 has 15 residues. The ends were cut back, 4 bases at V and 8 bases at J, with 17 bases in the middle. Germline V gene lookup returns CDR1 SEHNR and CDR2 FQNEAQ (reference sequence). The CDR3 loop reads CASSSEGLVGEKLFF. As DNA, the CDR3 is TGTGCCAGCAGCTCTGAGGGACTGGTTGGAGAAAAACTGTTTTTT.

At least ten counts were recorded for this clonotype. The J gene is TRBJ2-1, the V gene TRBV4-3, with D hard to call. The germline V gene has CDR1 LGHNA and CDR2 YSLEER. V was trimmed by 0 bases and J by 9 bases, leaving 12 bases between them. CDR3 size: 14 residues. CDR3 amino acids: CASSQEALMGEQFF. The CDR3 nucleotides read TGCGCCAGCAGCCAAGAAGCCCTCATGGGTGAGCAGTTCTTC.

This clonotype occurred many times. The CDR3 is CASSSTQETQYF. The CDR3, as DNA: TGTGCCAGCAGCTCAACCCAAGAGACCCAGTACTTC. The chain is built from TRBV7-2 and TRBJ2-5, with D uncertain. Trimming stripped 4 bases from V and 1 base from J, with 4 bases between. This CDR3 spans 12 amino acids. Germline values: CDR1 SGHTA, CDR2 FQGNSA.

At least ten counts were recorded for this clonotype. The J gene is TRBJ2-3, the V gene TRBV10-3; D may correspond to TRBD1 or TRBD2 (6 bases each). CDR1 and CDR2 (germline): ENHRY, SYGVKD. This CDR3 comprises 16 residues. V was cut by 5 bases and J by 2 bases, with 17 bases left in between. CDR3 region: CAISRDSGTTTDTQYF. The CDR3 bases are TGTGCCATCAGTCGGGACTCCGGGACAACCACAGATACGCAGTATTTT.

This clonotype was detected ten times or more. The chain is built from TRBV9 and TRBJ1-1, with 10 bases aligning to TRBD1. With 4 bases clipped from V and 5 bases from J, the junction kept 11 bases outside the gene matches. This CDR3 spans 16 amino acids. CDR1 and CDR2 (germline): SGDLS, YYNGEE. The CDR3, as DNA: TGTGCCAGCAGCACCGGGACAGGGGCGAAGATTACTGAAGCTTTCTTT. Protein product: CASSTGTGAKITEAFF.

This clonotype was seen a few times. V usage is TRBV7-3 and J usage is TRBJ1-2, with D possibly matching TRBD1 (5 bases). Germline values: CDR1 SGHTA, CDR2 FQGTGA. V gave up 4 bases and J gave up 8 bases, with 14 bases separating them. The CDR3 has 13 residues. CDR3 region: CASSSGDPRGYTF. The CDR3 nucleotides read TGTGCCAGCAGCTCCGGGGACCCGCGGGGCTACACCTTC.

This chain uses TRBV10-2 with TRBJ2-3; 8 bases line up with TRBD2. Unmatched junction bases numbered 9, after V lost 7 bases and J lost 3 bases. The CDR3 has 15 residues. Germline CDR1 WSHSY, CDR2 SAAADI. CDR3 DNA: TGCGCCAGCAACCCCCCGGGGGGGGGTACAGATACGCAGTATTTT. Its protein product is CASNPPGGGTDTQYF.

At least ten counts were recorded for this clonotype. This chain joins TRBV7-2 and TRBJ2-3; 9 nucleotides match TRBD2. The CDR3 is made up of 18 amino acids. Germline V gives CDR1 SGHTA, CDR2 FQGNSA. The V gene end was trimmed by 1 base and the J gene end by 4 bases; junction bases not matched to a gene: 12. The CDR3 loop reads CASSLDSWAGGLADTQYF. The CDR3, as DNA: TGTGCCAGCAGCTTAGACTCCTGGGCGGGGGGGCTCGCAGATACGCAGTATTTT.

This clonotype has more than one count but fewer than ten. V is TRBV3-1 and J is TRBJ1-2; possible D gene TRBD1, 6 bases. V shed 1 base and J shed 6 bases, with 12 bases lying between them. The CDR3 length is 14 residues. The germline CDR1 and CDR2 sequences are LGHDT and YNNKEL (reference sequence). CDR3 loop: CASSQGAGEDGYTF. The CDR3, as DNA: TGTGCCAGCAGCCAAGGGGCAGGGGAAGATGGCTACACCTTC. Drawing the rest from reference TRBV3-1 and TRBJ1-2, the complete variable domain is DTAVSQTPKYLVTQMGNDKSIKCEQNLGHDTMYWYKQDSKKFLKIMFSYNNKELIINETVPNRFSPKSPDKAHLNLHINSLELGDSAVYFCASSQGAGEDGYTFGSGTRLTVV.

This clonotype was seen many times. The CDR3 bases are TGTGCCAGCAGTTTCAAGACTCCCCCGGACAGGGGTTCACCCCTCCACTTT. It specifies CASSFKTPPDRGSPLHF. The genes are TRBV27 and TRBJ1-6, with 9 positions matching TRBD1. The CDR3 sequence is 17 residues long. Per germline, CDR1 MNHEY and CDR2 SMNVEV (reference sequence). V lost 3 bases and J lost 9; bases outside the gene matches: 12.